The 8 T cell receptor beta chains reported below all come from one sample, sequenced in a study of Ad26.COV2.S vaccination and SARS-CoV-2 variants. Treatment: roughly 19 received Ad26.COV2.S at low or high dose, single or two shots; 5 received placebo; per-sample allocation not given. Sampling happened 63 days after the first vaccine or placebo injection. Clones were sequenced by immunoSEQ multiplex PCR, and TCRdb holds only the in-frame ones, with some missing. The data hold about 420,000 clones, with roughly 90% observed a single time. This specimen was peripheral blood, taken in a trial of Ad26.COV2.S vaccine versus placebo. These receptors were obtained from a person between 18 and 65 years old who received the Ad26.COV2.S COVID-19 vaccine or a placebo.

This chain links TRBV15 with TRBJ1-1; 10 bases are a match to TRBD1. CDR3 length: 14 amino acids. CDR1 is LNHNV and CDR2 is YYDKDF in the germline V gene (reference sequence). Trimming at V came to 4 bases and at J to 4 bases, leaving 3 bases not matched to a gene. For the CDR3, the DNA is TGTGCCACCAGCACGGGACAGGGGAGCACTGAAGCTTTCTTT. As protein: CATSTGQGSTEAFF.

This clone occurred once. J is TRBJ2-5 and V is TRBV28; 10 positions match TRBD2. Germline values: CDR1 MDHEN, CDR2 SYDVKM. The V gene end was trimmed by 6 bases and the J gene end by 1 base; junction bases not matched to a gene: 5. There are 15 residues in the CDR3. CDR3 nucleotides: TGTGCCAGCAGCCCACGACTAGCGGGCCAAGAGACCCAGTACTTC. Protein sequence: CASSPRLAGQETQYF.

V gene TRBV25-1 combines with J gene TRBJ2-7, with D perhaps TRBD1 or TRBD2 (6 bases each). Germline lookup yields CDR1 MGHDK and CDR2 SYGVNS. Trimming took 10 bases from V and 0 from J, leaving 13 bases between them. The CDR3 contains 13 residues. The DNA for the CDR3 is TGTGCCATCGGGGGACATTCCTCCTACGAGCAGTACTTC. Translation gives CAIGGHSSYEQYF.

For the CDR3, the DNA is TGTGCCAGCAGCGAAGACAGCCATCAGTTCGAAGGCTACACCTTC. This encodes CASSEDSHQFEGYTF. This chain joins TRBV6-2 or TRBV6-3 and TRBJ1-2; tentative D call: TRBD1 (5 bases). CDR3 length equals 15 residues. Germline CDR1 is MNHEY and CDR2 is SVGEGT. V was trimmed by 6 bases and J by 8 bases, leaving 22 bases between them.

The chain carries TRBV6-2 or TRBV6-3 and TRBJ2-5; TRBD1 or TRBD2 may be the D gene (5 bases each). Trimming shortened V by 2 bases and J by 4 bases, and 8 bases separated the two germline ends. The length of the CDR3 is 13 residues. CDR1 and CDR2 (germline): MNHEY, SVGEGT. The CDR3 sequence is CASSYGGLETQYF. CDR3 in DNA: TGTGCCAGCAGTTACGGGGGATTAGAGACCCAGTACTTC.

This chain connects TRBV4-2 to TRBJ2-3, with a weak D call TRBD2 (6 bases). Germline values: CDR1 LGHNA, CDR2 YNFKEQ. The CDR3 is 17 amino acids. V was pared by 1 base and J by 6 bases, with 20 bases between. As DNA, the CDR3 is TGTGCCAGCAGCCAAGCCCGTACCGGCGGGGAGAGGGATACGCAGTATTTT. Amino acid sequence: CASSQARTGGERDTQYF.

This chain links TRBV4-1 with TRBJ2-7; D gene unclear. V was pared by 1 base and J by 5 bases, with 15 bases between. CDR3 length: 15 amino acids. Germline loops: CDR1 MGHRA, CDR2 YSYEKL. The DNA of the CDR3 is TGCGCCAGCAGCCAAGTCTTCGCTTTTCGGGACGAGCAGTACTTC. It specifies CASSQVFAFRDEQYF.

The chain employs TRBV19 and TRBJ2-2; 10 bases agree with TRBD2. CDR1 LNHDA and CDR2 SQIVND come from the germline V gene (reference sequence). Unmatched junction bases numbered 4, after V lost 5 bases and J lost 1 base. CDR3 size: 16 residues. DNA of the CDR3: TGTGCCAGTAGTCGAGGGACTAGCGTGAACACCGGGGAGCTGTTTTTT. This sequence encodes CASSRGTSVNTGELFF.